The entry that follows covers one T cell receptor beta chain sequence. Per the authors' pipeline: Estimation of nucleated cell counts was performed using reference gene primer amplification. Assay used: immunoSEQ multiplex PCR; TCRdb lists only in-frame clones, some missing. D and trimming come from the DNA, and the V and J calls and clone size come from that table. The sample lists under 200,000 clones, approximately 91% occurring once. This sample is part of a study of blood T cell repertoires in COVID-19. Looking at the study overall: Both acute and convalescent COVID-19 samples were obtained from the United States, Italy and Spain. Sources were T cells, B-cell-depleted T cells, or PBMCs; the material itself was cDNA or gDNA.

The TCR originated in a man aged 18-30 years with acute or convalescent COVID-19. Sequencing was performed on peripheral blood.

CDR3 nucleotide sequence: TGTGCCAGCAGCCAGACAGGGCCGTCTGGAAACACCATATATTTT. This sequence encodes CASSQTGPSGNTIYF. The chain recombines TRBV28 with TRBJ1-3, with 7 nucleotides matching TRBD1. CDR3 length: 15 residues. The trim removed 6 bases at V and 1 base at J, leaving 6 bases unmatched. Germline CDR1 reads MDHEN; CDR2 reads SYDVKM.